The 10 T cell receptor beta chains listed next were all sequenced from one sample in a study of control samples from healthy donors and cancer patients (dated by TCRdb to the early 2020s). The method behind the library was the immunoSEQ multiplex PCR assay. TCRdb stores this immuneACCESS table with in-frame sequences only. Part of the clones is absent; in the studies checked, under half of the shortfall reflects unresolved V genes, and no reason is known for the rest. The sample table lists 150,000 to 180,000 clones, about 94% of them with a count of one. The ten largest account for about 5.6% of the sample. The sequenced material came from blood. The receptor set was obtained from a man between 40 and 49 years old in good health.

The chain carries TRBV5-6 and TRBJ2-7, with D perhaps matching TRBD1 or TRBD2 (6 bases each). CDR3 length equals 14 residues. The germline V gene has CDR1 SGHDT and CDR2 YYEEEE. Trimming left V 2 bases short and J 2 bases short, with 11 bases between. The CDR3 loop reads CASSLGGLTYEQYF. In nucleotides, the CDR3 is TGTGCCAGCAGCTTAGGGGGGCTTACCTACGAGCAGTACTTC.

The gene calls are TRBV19 and TRBJ1-1; D may be TRBD1 (5 bases). The CDR3 is 15 residues long. V lost 5 bases and J 0 bases, leaving 13 bases between the germline ends. CDR1 LNHDA and CDR2 SQIVND come from the germline V gene (reference sequence). CDR3: CASSDSSLMNTEAFF. In DNA form, the CDR3 reads TGTGCCAGTAGTGACAGCTCCCTAATGAACACTGAAGCTTTCTTT.

This clone was seen once. The chain couples TRBV6-2 or TRBV6-3 to TRBJ2-7; TRBD1 is a possible D gene (5 bases). With 5 bases removed from V and 0 bases from J, the gap between germline ends came to 14 bases. Germline CDR1 is MNHEY and CDR2 is SVGEGT. The CDR3 is made up of 15 amino acids. CDR3 coding DNA: TGTGCCAGCAGTCCCGACAGCCATGCCTCCTACGAGCAGTACTTC. Translation gives CASSPDSHASYEQYF.

The V call is TRBV28, the J call TRBJ2-7, with 7 bases fitting TRBD1. The germline gives CDR1 MDHEN, CDR2 SYDVKM. The CDR3 length is 14 residues. After removal of 5 bases from V and 5 bases from J, the junction contained 9 bases not matched to a gene. As DNA, the CDR3 is TGTGCCAGCAGTCAACCGACAGGGATCCACGAGCAGTACTTC. Its translation: CASSQPTGIHEQYF.

This clone was counted a single time. The chain carries TRBV18 and TRBJ2-6; TRBD1 might be the D (6 bases). There are 18 residues in the CDR3. Germline CDR1 KGHSH, CDR2 LQKENI. V was cut by 6 bases and J by 0 bases, with 18 bases left in between. The CDR3 loop is CASSPTGTPLSGANVLTF. The CDR3, as DNA: TGTGCCAGCTCCCCGACAGGTACCCCTCTCTCTGGGGCCAACGTCCTGACTTTC.

The V call is TRBV5-1, the J call TRBJ2-3; 10 bases agree with TRBD2. The V gene end was trimmed by 4 bases and the J gene end by 8 bases; junction bases not matched to a gene: 16. The CDR3 is 17 amino acids. Germline values: CDR1 SGHRS, CDR2 YFSETQ. The DNA for the CDR3 is TGCGCCAGCAGCCGGGGGTCTAGCGGGGGCCTCCCCGGTACGCAGTATTTT. Translating gives CASSRGSSGGLPGTQYF.

The chain links TRBV5-1 to TRBJ1-2, with 12 bases aligning to TRBD1. Germline values: CDR1 SGHRS, CDR2 YFSETQ. J lost 6 bases, V lost 0 bases, and 3 bases had no gene match. The CDR3 consists of 15 residues. The CDR3 protein is CASSLGDRGPDGYTF. Written as DNA, the CDR3 is TGCGCCAGCAGCTTGGGGGACAGGGGGCCGGATGGCTACACCTTC.

The chain has TRBV27 and TRBJ1-6; D is undetermined. Germline V gives CDR1 MNHEY, CDR2 SMNVEV (reference sequence). The CDR3 length is 13 residues. V gave up 3 bases and J gave up 3 bases, with 3 bases separating them. This chain's CDR3 is CASSLGYNSPLHF. Here the CDR3 DNA reads TGTGCCAGCAGTTTGGGCTATAATTCACCCCTCCACTTT.

In this sample, this clone turned up once. CDR3: CASSLGQTTDTQYF. As DNA, the CDR3 is TGTGCCAGCAGCCTGGGACAGACCACAGATACGCAGTATTTT. The chain carries TRBV11-3 and TRBJ2-3, with 7 bases fitting TRBD1. Germline V lookup: CDR1 SGHNT, CDR2 YENEEA. Trimming at V came to 5 bases and at J to 2 bases, leaving 4 bases not matched to a gene. The CDR3 is 14 residues long.

The chain uses TRBV12-3 or TRBV12-4 and TRBJ2-7; D perhaps matches TRBD1 (6 bases). This CDR3 has 12 residues. V was trimmed by 6 bases and J by 8 bases, leaving 14 bases between them. The CDR3 DNA follows: TGTGCCAGCAGCACTACTCAGGGGAAGCAGTACTTC. This translates into CASSTTQGKQYF.